These 14 T cell receptor beta chains originate from one sample sequenced in a study of blood T cells in healthy people across ages. A J-beta primer mix and a sample-barcoded 5' primer were used in a second PCR of about 7 to 12 cycles. TCRdb redid the calling of the 5' RACE reads with MiXCR, one entry per CDR3 protein. The sample includes 500,000 to 700,000 distinct CDR3 sequences, about 30% of them seen just once. The sequenced sample consisted of blood. The receptors were sampled from an elderly woman in good health.

This clonotype has ten or more counts. The V and J genes are TRBV2 and TRBJ2-7, with a tentative D call TRBD2 (5 bases). The CDR3 is made up of 15 amino acids. CDR1 and CDR2 (germline): SNHLY, FYNNEI. Trimming removed 6 bases at V and 0 bases at J, with 15 bases between. CDR3 nucleotide sequence: TGTGCCAGCAGGACTACCGGGATCAGCTCCTACGAGCAGTACTTC. Amino acids: CASRTTGISSYEQYF.

This clonotype has just a few counts. The J gene is TRBJ1-5, the V gene TRBV6-5; a weak D match, TRBD1 (5 bases). Per the germline V gene, CDR1 is MNHEY and CDR2 is SVGAGI. There are 15 residues in the CDR3. Trimming pared 6 bases from V and 0 bases from J, leaving 12 bases between. The CDR3 here is CASSTGLPSNQPQHF. The CDR3 DNA reads as TGTGCCAGCAGCACGGGACTTCCTAGCAATCAGCCCCAGCATTTT.

This clonotype came up once. In DNA, the CDR3 is TGCGCCAGCAGCCAGCGACAGGGAAGGAACACTGAAGCTTTCTTT. It translates to CASSQRQGRNTEAFF. V and J are TRBV5-1 and TRBJ1-1; 7 nucleotides align to TRBD1. Losses at the gene ends were 4 bases for V and 1 base for J; bases not matched to a gene: 7. The CDR3 loop spans 15 amino acids. Germline-derived CDR1 and CDR2 are SGHRS and YFSETQ.

Ten or more counts support this clonotype. V and J are TRBV9 and TRBJ2-3, with 7 positions matching TRBD1. This CDR3 region has 15 residues. The V and J ends lost 1 base and 6 bases, in that order; junction bases with no gene match: 8. Germline CDR1 reads SGDLS; CDR2 reads YYNGEE. The CDR3 nucleotides are TGTGCCAGCAGCGTAAGAGGGACAGTGTCGGATACGCAGTATTTT. It is translated as CASSVRGTVSDTQYF.

With respect to this clonotype: A much larger clone differs by one base, so this may be a read error. This sequence joins TRBV29-1 and TRBJ2-5; 7 bases are shared with TRBD1. This CDR3 spans 14 amino acids. From germline, CDR1 is SQVTM and CDR2 ANQGSEA. Trimming at V came to 6 bases and at J to 7 bases, leaving 14 bases not matched to a gene. The CDR3 region has the DNA TGCAGCGTAGCACAGGGGAGAATTAGGGGGACCCAGTACTTC. This sequence encodes CSVAQGRIRGTQYF.

The table lists this clonotype with many counts. The chain has TRBV9 and TRBJ2-1; D not resolved. CDR1 and CDR2 (germline): SGDLS, YYNGEE. V lost 3 bases to trimming and J lost 6 bases, with 13 bases between them. The length of the CDR3 is 14 residues. CDR3 nucleotide sequence: TGTGCCAGCAGCGGGGGATCCGGGCCCAATGAGCAGTTCTTC. This codes for CASSGGSGPNEQFF.

This chain connects TRBV29-1 to TRBJ2-5, with D uncertain. The assigned J gene may be wrong: the sequence end matches TRBJ2-7 better. Germline-derived CDR1 and CDR2 are SQVTM and ANQGSEA. CDR3 size: 13 residues. The CDR3 here is CSVEKSGSGEQYF. Here the CDR3 DNA reads TGCAGCGTTGAAAAGAGTGGGTCGGGCGAGCAGTACTTC.

The chain combines TRBV11-2 with TRBJ1-4, with D perhaps matching TRBD1 (6 bases). V shed 3 bases and J shed 8 bases, with 16 bases lying between them. CDR3 size: 15 residues. CDR1 is SGHAT, CDR2 FQNNGV, per germline. CDR3 sequence: CASSFGDRRGEKLFF. The CDR3 coding sequence is TGTGCCAGCAGCTTCGGAGACAGGCGAGGGGAAAAACTGTTTTTT.

This clonotype has ten or more counts. The V and J genes are TRBV20-1 and TRBJ2-1; D may be TRBD1 (6 bases). The V gene lost 4 bases and the J gene lost 2 bases, with 6 bases spanning the gap. The CDR3 runs to 12 residues. Germline values: CDR1 DFQATT, CDR2 SNEGSKA (reference sequence). The CDR3 DNA is TGCAGTGCTACAGGGGCCTACAATGAGCAGTTCTTC. Amino acid sequence: CSATGAYNEQFF.

In its sample, this clonotype was seen a few times. The genes are TRBV20-1 and TRBJ1-5; D uncertain. Germline CDR1 DFQATT, CDR2 SNEGSKA (reference sequence). The CDR3 has 15 amino acids. Between the trimmed V and J ends, which lost 5 bases and 0 bases, there was a span of 14 bases. This chain's CDR3 is CSAPSVEYSNQPQHF. CDR3 DNA sequence: TGCAGTGCTCCCTCGGTCGAATATAGCAATCAGCCCCAGCATTTT.

On this clonotype: Mismatch with germline at one junction end may stem from a read error. V gene TRBV7-2 combines with J gene TRBJ2-3, with D hard to call. The CDR3 is made up of 15 amino acids. The germline gives CDR1 SGHTA, CDR2 FQGNSA. CDR3 nucleotides: TGTGCCTGCAGCTTCCAGGCTGGGGTCAAAAACATTCAGTACTTT. Amino acid sequence: CACSFQAGVKNIQYF. The complete variable domain, with remaining parts taken from reference TRBV7-2 and TRBJ2-3, reads GAGVSQSPSNKVTEKGKDVELRCDPISGHTALYWYRQSLGQGLEFLIYFQGNSAPDKSGLPSDRFSAERTGGSVSTLTIQRTQQEDSAVYLCACSFQAGVKNIQYFGPGTRLTVL.

This clonotype was detected many times. The chain joins TRBV10-3 to TRBJ1-2; 10 bases match TRBD1. The CDR3 is 12 residues long. The ends lost 2 bases at V and 10 bases at J; junction bases unmatched: 1. Germline V gene lookup returns CDR1 ENHRY and CDR2 SYGVKD. CDR3 nucleotide sequence: TGTGCCATCAGTGAGGGGACAGGGGTCTACACCTTC. Protein product: CAISEGTGVYTF.

The chain is built from TRBV30 and TRBJ2-1; D uncertain. This CDR3 contains 17 residues. V was pared by 1 base and J by 2 bases, with 18 bases between. The germline gives CDR1 GTSNPN, CDR2 SVGIG (reference sequence). CDR3 protein: CAWSGWVGESTYNEQFF. In DNA, the CDR3 is TGTGCCTGGAGTGGTTGGGTCGGCGAGTCCACCTACAATGAGCAGTTCTTC.

This clonotype was detected ten times or more. This chain uses TRBV5-5 with TRBJ2-3; 8 positions match TRBD2. J gave up 1 base and V 0 bases, and 4 bases lay outside the gene matches. Germline CDR1 SGHKS, CDR2 YYEKEE (reference sequence). CDR3 size: 16 residues. The CDR3 protein is CASSLAGGLGTDTQYF. The CDR3 DNA reads as TGTGCCAGCAGCTTGGCCGGGGGACTAGGCACAGATACGCAGTATTTT.